The clone carrying this T cell receptor (beta chain) was detected only a few times. The TCRbeta library was prepared with unique molecular identifiers. One entry per CDR3 protein, called by TCRdb with MiXCR from the PCR reads. The sample carries around 600,000 distinct CDR3 sequences, 8% to 11% recorded once. Germline CDR1 is GTSNPN and CDR2 is SVGIG (reference sequence). Trimming removed 0 bases from V and 3 bases from J, with 4 bases in between. The CDR3 has 12 amino acids. This record belongs to a study of T-cell reconstitution after alpha-beta-depleted transplantation in children. This TCR was recovered from a human donor who donated a stem cell graft to a child with acute myeloid leukemia. V usage is TRBV30 and J usage is TRBJ2-3; D gene unclear. The starting material was PBMCs from the stem cell graft donor, obtained from the stem cell graft. DNA for the CDR3: TGTGCCTGGAGTGTTACGACAGATACGCAGTATTTT. Amino acids: CAWSVTTDTQYF.